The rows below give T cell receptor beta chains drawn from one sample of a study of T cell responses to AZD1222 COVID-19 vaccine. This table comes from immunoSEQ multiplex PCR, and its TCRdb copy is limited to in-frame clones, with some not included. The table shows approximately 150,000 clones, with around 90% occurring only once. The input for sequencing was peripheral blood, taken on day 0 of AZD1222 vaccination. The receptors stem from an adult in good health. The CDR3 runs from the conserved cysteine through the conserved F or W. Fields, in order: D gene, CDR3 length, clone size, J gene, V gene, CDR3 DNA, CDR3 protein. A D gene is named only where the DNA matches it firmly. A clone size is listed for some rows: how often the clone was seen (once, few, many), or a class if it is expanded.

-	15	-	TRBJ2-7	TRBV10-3	TGTGCCATCAGTGATTTGGCCACCTTAGGATACGAGCAGTACTTC	CAISDLATLGYEQYF
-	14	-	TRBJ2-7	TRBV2	TGTGCCAGCAGTCCCTGGACCGCCAAAGACGAGCAGTACTTC	CASSPWTAKDEQYF
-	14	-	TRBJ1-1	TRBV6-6	TGTGCCAGCAGCTCCCCCGGGTCGAACACTGAAGCTTTCTTT	CASSSPGSNTEAFF
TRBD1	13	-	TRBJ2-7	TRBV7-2	TGTGCCAGCAGCTGGGACAGGGCCTACGAGCAGTACTTC	CASSWDRAYEQYF
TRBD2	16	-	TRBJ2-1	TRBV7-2	TGTGCCAGCAGCCTCCGCTCTAGCGGGAGTGGGAGTGAGCAGTTCTTC	CASSLRSSGSGSEQFF
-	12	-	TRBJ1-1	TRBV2	TGTGCCAGCAGTGAAACTAACACTGAAGCTTTCTTT	CASSETNTEAFF
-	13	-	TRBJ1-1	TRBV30	TGTGCCTGGGGCCTAGGGAAGGACACTGAAGCTTTCTTT	CAWGLGKDTEAFF
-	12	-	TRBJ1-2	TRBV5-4	TGTGCCAGCAGCTTGGACACAAGTGGCTACACCTTC	CASSLDTSGYTF
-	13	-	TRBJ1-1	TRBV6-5	TGTGCCAGCAGTCCGGGGATTTACACTGAAGCTTTCTTT	CASSPGIYTEAFF
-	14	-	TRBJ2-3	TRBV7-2	TGTGCCAGCAGCTTGGGTTTAAGCACAGATACGCAGTATTTT	CASSLGLSTDTQYF
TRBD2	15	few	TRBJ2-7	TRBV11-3	TGTGCCAGCAGCCCAAGGGACTACTACTCCTACGAGCAGTACTTC	CASSPRDYYSYEQYF
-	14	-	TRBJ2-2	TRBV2	TGTGCCAGCAATGGACAAACGAACACCGGGGAGCTGTTTTTT	CASNGQTNTGELFF
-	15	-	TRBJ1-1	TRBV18	TGTGCCAGCTCACCTATTACCTCCGGCGGCACTGAAGCTTTCTTT	CASSPITSGGTEAFF
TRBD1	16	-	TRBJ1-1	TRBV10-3	TGTGCCATCAGTGAGCCCGGACAGGGGGCGGGCACTGAAGCTTTCTTT	CAISEPGQGAGTEAFF
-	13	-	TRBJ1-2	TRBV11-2	TGTGCCAGCAGCCCGACGTCGCGATATGGCTACACCTTC	CASSPTSRYGYTF
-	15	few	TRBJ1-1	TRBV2	TGTGCCAGCAGTGAATCAGGACAGAAGAACACTGAAGCTTTCTTT	CASSESGQKNTEAFF
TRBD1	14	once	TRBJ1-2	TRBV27	TGTGCCAGCAGTTTAAAGACAGGGGTTTTTGGCTACACCTTC	CASSLKTGVFGYTF
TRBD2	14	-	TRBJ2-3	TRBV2	TGTGCCAGCAGTGAAGGCGGGGGGACAGATACGCAGTATTTT	CASSEGGGTDTQYF
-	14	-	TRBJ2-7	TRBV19	TGTGCCAGTAGTACGAACAGGGAGGTGGACGAGCAGTACTTC	CASSTNREVDEQYF
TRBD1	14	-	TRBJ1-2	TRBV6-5	TGTGCCAGCAGGAGGGGACAGGGTAGTAATGGCTACACCTTC	CASRRGQGSNGYTF
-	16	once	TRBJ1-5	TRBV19	TGTGCCAGTAGTACTCCCACAGGGTTAGGGGATCAGCCCCAGCATTTT	CASSTPTGLGDQPQHF